A single sample gave rise to the 28 T cell receptor beta chains below, sequenced in a study of blood T cell repertoires in COVID-19. Clones were read by immunoSEQ multiplex PCR, and TCRdb kept only the in-frame ones, dropping some. The data hold 160,000 or so clones, with 85% to 90% observed a single time. The sample was peripheral blood. Receptors were obtained from a woman between 65 and 79 years old with acute or convalescent COVID-19.

The sample holds a few counts of this clone. V is TRBV6-5 and J is TRBJ1-5; 10 bases match TRBD1. The germline gives CDR1 MNHEY, CDR2 SVGAGI. The V gene end was trimmed by 9 bases and the J gene end by 3 bases; junction bases not matched to a gene: 8. The CDR3 loop spans 15 amino acids. The CDR3 DNA reads as TGTGCCAGTCGGACCGGGACAGGGGTCAATCAGCCCCAGCATTTT. Its translation is CASRTGTGVNQPQHF.

V and J are TRBV7-2 and TRBJ1-2; 8 bases are shared with TRBD1. V lost 5 bases, J lost 5 bases, and 4 bases stayed unmatched. The length of the CDR3 is 13 residues. The germline gives CDR1 SGHTA, CDR2 FQGNSA. The CDR3 spells CASSPRTGYGYTF. CDR3 nucleotides: TGTGCCAGCAGCCCCCGGACAGGGTATGGCTACACCTTC.

This sequence joins TRBV5-1 and TRBJ1-1, with 7 bases aligning to TRBD1. The CDR3 is 15 residues long. The germline V gene has CDR1 SGHRS and CDR2 YFSETQ. Trimming removed 2 bases from V and 2 bases from J; junction bases left unmatched: 6. The CDR3 DNA reads TGCGCCAGCAGCTTCCGGGACAGTTACAACACTGAAGCTTTCTTT. Protein product: CASSFRDSYNTEAFF.

This clone has just a few counts. The rearrangement links TRBV2 to TRBJ1-6, with TRBD1 matching over 10 bases. Germline CDR1 reads SNHLY; CDR2 reads FYNNEI. This CDR3 is built from 17 residues. With V trimmed by 2 bases and J by 7 bases, 8 bases remained unmatched. The DNA for the CDR3 is TGTGCCAGCAGTGAACTAAGGACAGGGGGTACGAATTCACCCCTCCACTTT. This codes for CASSELRTGGTNSPLHF.

CDR3 coding DNA: TGTGCCAGCTCACGTTCCGGGACAACTAGCACAGATACGCAGTATTTT. This gives the protein CASSRSGTTSTDTQYF. This chain links TRBV18 with TRBJ2-3, with TRBD1 as a possible D gene (6 bases). Germline V gives CDR1 KGHSH, CDR2 LQKENI. The CDR3 runs 16 residues. V lost 4 bases and J 0 bases, leaving 14 bases between the germline ends.

The chain recombines TRBV15 with TRBJ1-6; 9 nucleotides line up with TRBD1. The germline CDR1 and CDR2 sequences are LNHNV and YYDKDF (reference sequence). The V gene end was trimmed by 2 bases and the J gene end by 10 bases; junction bases not matched to a gene: 6. This CDR3 has 15 residues. CDR3 loop: CATSRPGQGNSPLHF. In DNA form, the CDR3 reads TGTGCCACCAGCAGACCAGGACAGGGGAACTCACCCCTCCACTTT.

This clone was seen only a few times. The chain joins TRBV28 to TRBJ2-6; D is unclear. Trimming cost V 3 bases and J 4 bases, with 10 bases left between them. The germline V gene encodes CDR1 MDHEN and CDR2 SYDVKM. The CDR3 runs to 15 residues. The CDR3: CASSFTGTGANVLTF. CDR3 nucleotides: TGTGCCAGCAGTTTCACGGGTACGGGGGCCAACGTCCTGACTTTC.

CDR3 region: CASSSLGGSSGNTIYF. Written as DNA, the CDR3 is TGTGCCAGCAGCTCCCTCGGGGGGAGCTCTGGAAACACCATATATTTT. The chain has TRBV7-2 and TRBJ1-3, with D tentatively TRBD1 (5 bases). Looked up from germline, CDR1 is SGHTA and CDR2 is FQGNSA. Trimming stripped 4 bases from V and 0 bases from J, with 13 bases between. This CDR3 is 16 amino acids long.

This chain uses TRBV3-1 (or the pseudogene TRBV3-2) with TRBJ2-1, with 14 nucleotides matching TRBD2. Germline V gene sequence: CDR1 LGHDT, CDR2 YNNKEL (reference sequence). V gave up 9 bases and J gave up 10 bases; unmatched junction bases: 8. The CDR3 contains 14 residues. The CDR3 nucleotides read TGTGCCAGTAGGACTAGCGGGAGGTATGTCGAGCAGTTCTTC. Encoded protein: CASRTSGRYVEQFF.

The chain links TRBV2 to TRBJ1-4; 7 bases align to TRBD1. Germline V gene data show CDR1 as SNHLY and CDR2 as FYNNEI. V gave up 1 base and J gave up 10 bases; unmatched junction bases: 6. The CDR3 length is 14 residues. The CDR3 loop reads CASSEGQGLGKLFF. Written as DNA, the CDR3 is TGTGCCAGCAGTGAAGGACAGGGACTAGGAAAACTGTTTTTT.

This sequence joins TRBV5-1 and TRBJ2-1; 7 positions agree with TRBD2. The CDR3 totals 16 residues. After removal of 0 bases from V and 8 bases from J, the junction contained 11 bases not matched to a gene. Germline assignment: CDR1 SGHRS and CDR2 YFSETQ. This CDR3 reads CASSLGGAGSGYEQFF. The CDR3 nucleotides read TGCGCCAGCAGCTTGGGGGGAGCGGGATCTGGATATGAGCAGTTCTTC.

This chain's CDR3 is CASSQAEQPQHF. The DNA for the CDR3 is TGTGCCAGCAGTCAGGCAGAACAGCCCCAGCATTTT. The V gene is TRBV7-9, the J gene TRBJ1-5; D is unresolved. V lost 6 bases, J lost 7 bases, and 10 bases lay in between. Germline values: CDR1 SEHNR, CDR2 FQNEAQ (reference sequence). This CDR3 spans 12 amino acids. The full variable domain, its missing parts supplied by reference TRBV7-9 and TRBJ1-5, is DTGVSQNPRHKITKRGQNVTFRCDPISEHNRLYWYRQTLGQGPEFLTYFQNEAQLEKSRLLSDRFSAERPKGSFSTLEIQRTEQGDSAMYLCASSQAEQPQHFGDGTRLSIL.

In nucleotides, the CDR3 is TGTGCCAGCAGCCGGGGACAGGGTTCAACTAATGAAAAACTGTTTTTT. It is translated as CASSRGQGSTNEKLFF. The gene calls are TRBV11-2 and TRBJ1-4; the match to TRBD1 covers 9 bases. Germline-derived CDR1 and CDR2 are SGHAT and FQNNGV. The ends lost 5 bases at V and 0 bases at J; junction bases unmatched: 4. The CDR3 is 16 residues long.

This clone was seen a single time. V gene TRBV27 combines with J gene TRBJ2-1; 10 nucleotides agree with TRBD2. CDR1 MNHEY and CDR2 SMNVEV come from the germline V gene (reference sequence). CDR3 length equals 15 residues. Trimming at V came to 8 bases and at J to 1 base, leaving 5 bases not matched to a gene. The chain's CDR3 is CASRPSGGSYNEQFF. The CDR3 bases are TGTGCCAGCCGACCTAGCGGGGGTTCCTACAATGAGCAGTTCTTC.

The rearrangement links TRBV3-1 (or the pseudogene TRBV3-2) to TRBJ1-6, with no clear D. The germline gives CDR1 LGHDT, CDR2 YNNKEL (reference sequence). Trimming stripped 4 bases from V and 8 bases from J, with 12 bases between. This CDR3 has 14 residues. The CDR3 region is CASSPQRRDSPLHF. CDR3 nucleotides: TGTGCCAGCAGCCCCCAGCGGAGGGATTCACCCCTCCACTTT.

There are a few counts of this clone. V usage is TRBV5-6 and J usage is TRBJ2-7; TRBD2 agrees at 9 bases. Germline values: CDR1 SGHDT, CDR2 YYEEEE. This CDR3 contains 14 residues. V shed 7 bases, J shed 1 base, and the junction held 6 bases outside the gene matches. The CDR3 protein is CASGSGLASYEQYF. The CDR3 coding sequence is TGTGCCAGCGGCAGCGGACTAGCGTCCTACGAGCAGTACTTC.

J is TRBJ1-4 and V is TRBV19; D call uncertain. Germline V gives CDR1 LNHDA, CDR2 SQIVND (reference sequence). CDR3 length equals 11 residues. Trimming shortened V by 3 bases and J by 10 bases, and 6 bases separated the two germline ends. DNA of the CDR3: TGTGCCAGTAGTATTTCCGGAAAACTGTTTTTT. This translates into CASSISGKLFF. Looking up the rest from reference TRBV19 and TRBJ1-4 gives the full variable domain: DGGITQSPKYLFRKEGQNVTLSCEQNLNHDAMYWYRQDPGQGLRLIYYSQIVNDFQKGDIAEGYSVSREKKESFPLTVTSAQKNPTAFYLCASSISGKLFFGSGTQLSVL.

The chain combines TRBV21-1 with TRBJ2-5; TRBD2, the table's D call, was not compared with the DNA. TRBV21-1 is flagged as a pseudogene. CDR3 size: 14 residues. The CDR3 region has the DNA TGTGCCAGCAGCAAAGGTCCTCTCCCTGAGACCCAGTACTTC. Its translation: CASSKGPLPETQYF.

There are a few counts of this clone. This sequence joins TRBV3-1 (or the pseudogene TRBV3-2) and TRBJ1-4; D may be TRBD1 (6 bases). CDR3 length: 14 amino acids. The germline V and J ends were trimmed by 1 base and 10 bases, with 13 bases remaining between them. Germline loops: CDR1 LGHDT, CDR2 YNNKEL (reference sequence). CDR3 in DNA: TGTGCCAGCAGCCAAGTTGCGGGGGGCGGAAAACTGTTTTTT. This translates into CASSQVAGGGKLFF.

This clone has a single count. The chain recombines TRBV6-5 with TRBJ2-2; 7 bases fit TRBD1. The germline CDR1 and CDR2 sequences are MNHEY and SVGAGI. The length of the CDR3 is 15 residues. V gave up 6 bases and J gave up 5 bases; unmatched junction bases: 9. Here the CDR3 reads CASRLGQTMTGELFF. Here the CDR3 DNA reads TGTGCCAGCAGATTGGGACAGACAATGACCGGGGAGCTGTTTTTT.

This CDR3 is CASSQSLTGKGIQYF. The CDR3, as DNA: TGTGCCAGCAGCCAATCTCTGACAGGGAAGGGCATTCAGTACTTC. The chain is built from TRBV3-1 (or the pseudogene TRBV3-2) and TRBJ2-4, with TRBD1 matching 7 bases. This CDR3 contains 15 residues. The J segment lost 9 bases and the V segment lost 2 bases, leaving 10 bases of the junction unmatched. Germline CDR1 LGHDT, CDR2 YNNKEL (reference sequence).

The V call is TRBV29-1, the J call TRBJ2-5; TRBD1 matches at 7 bases. J was trimmed by 4 bases and V by 4 bases; bases with no gene match: 6. This CDR3 is built from 13 residues. Looked up from germline, CDR1 is SQVTM and CDR2 is ANQGSEA. CDR3 amino acids: CSVASTGRETQYF. The CDR3 DNA sequence: TGCAGCGTTGCATCGACAGGGAGAGAGACCCAGTACTTC.

This rearrangement joins TRBV6-5 to TRBJ2-7; D might be TRBD1 (6 bases). The V end was cut by 6 bases, the J end by 2 bases, with 17 bases between. Germline CDR1 reads MNHEY; CDR2 reads SVGAGI. CDR3 length: 15 residues. CDR3 sequence (DNA): TGTGCCAGCAGCTTTGGAGGCGGACAGCCCTACGAGCAGTACTTC. Protein: CASSFGGGQPYEQYF.

The chain carries TRBV11-2 and TRBJ2-2; D perhaps matches TRBD2 (6 bases). The CDR3 is 13 residues long. Germline V gene data show CDR1 as SGHAT and CDR2 as FQNNGV. V was trimmed by 7 bases and J by 1 base, leaving 7 bases between them. CDR3 DNA: TGTGCCAGCAAGGAGGGGAACACCGGGGAGCTGTTTTTT. It yields the protein CASKEGNTGELFF.

The V call is TRBV6-1, the J call TRBJ2-2, with TRBD2 matching 7 bases. CDR3 length equals 14 residues. J was trimmed by 7 bases and V by 3 bases; bases with no gene match: 5. The germline gives CDR1 MNHNS, CDR2 SASEGT. The CDR3 loop reads CASSDRGRGGELFF. CDR3 DNA sequence: TGTGCCAGCAGTGATCGAGGGAGGGGCGGGGAGCTGTTTTTT.

The V gene is TRBV3-1 (or the pseudogene TRBV3-2), the J gene TRBJ2-5; D is possibly TRBD1 (5 bases). This CDR3 contains 16 residues. CDR1 LGHDT and CDR2 YNNKEL come from the germline V gene (reference sequence). The V end lost 3 bases, the J end lost 5 bases, and 19 bases lay between the germline ends. Here the CDR3 DNA reads TGTGCCAGCAGCCATTCAGGAGACAGCTTTTTGGAGACCCAGTACTTC. Protein sequence: CASSHSGDSFLETQYF.

The rearrangement uses TRBV4-2 and TRBJ2-2, with TRBD2 matching over 8 bases. V shed 0 bases, J shed 2 bases, and the junction held 14 bases outside the gene matches. From germline, CDR1 is LGHNA and CDR2 YNFKEQ. The CDR3 runs 20 residues. Here the CDR3 reads CASSQDARLGGGLNTGELFF. DNA for the CDR3: TGTGCCAGCAGCCAAGATGCACGCTTGGGCGGGGGGCTTAACACCGGGGAGCTGTTTTTT.

This chain links TRBV6-5 with TRBJ2-2; 8 nucleotides agree with TRBD2. This CDR3 has 15 amino acids. In germline, CDR1 is MNHEY, CDR2 SVGAGI. Trimming cost V 6 bases and J 6 bases; bases outside gene matches: 9. The CDR3 loop is CASRYSGTLPGELFF. The CDR3, as DNA: TGTGCCAGCAGATATAGCGGGACCCTGCCCGGGGAGCTGTTTTTT.